This TCR beta chain stems from a study of blood T cell repertoires in COVID-19. Study information: T cells, B-cell-depleted T cells, or PBMCs supplied cDNA or gDNA.

As processed by the authors: Reference gene primer amplification in the assay estimated nucleated cell counts. Repertoires were generated with immunoSEQ multiplex PCR, while TCRdb's copy carries only in-frame clones and drops some. D and trimming were read from the DNA, whereas the V and J calls and clone size are those reported in that table. Of nearly 110,000 clones listed, about 93% are singletons. The CDR3 runs to 14 residues. Per the germline V gene, CDR1 is SGHTA and CDR2 is FQGNSA. V lost 4 bases and J lost 0, with 7 bases in between. Sequenced input: peripheral blood. This TCR came from a woman aged 25 to 39 with acute or convalescent COVID-19. The chain couples TRBV7-2 to TRBJ2-1; maybe TRBD1 (6 bases). Written as DNA, the CDR3 is TGTGCCAGCAGCTCGGGACACTCCTACAATGAGCAGTTCTTC. Protein: CASSSGHSYNEQFF.